The rows below give T cell receptor beta chains drawn from one sample of a study of Graves' ophthalmopathy and Graves' hyperthyroidism. From the multiplex PCR reads, TCRdb called clonotypes with MiXCR, one entry per CDR3 protein. The top ten clones hold around two fifths of a sample with about 220,000 distinct CDR3 sequences, around a fifth of them seen once. The sequenced material came from peripheral blood. Receptor source: a woman aged 45-65 years with Graves' ophthalmopathy. Both conserved end residues are part of each CDR3. D genes are given only for firm matches. Some rows have no size entry. The others give once, few or many, or a class for an expanded clone.

j_gene: TRBJ2-7
v_gene: TRBV18
d_gene: TRBD2
abundance: NA
CDR3nt: TGTGCCAGCTCACCATCAACTAGCGTTTACGAGCAGTACTTC
CDR3aa: CASSPSTSVYEQYF

j_gene: TRBJ2-4
v_gene: TRBV2
d_gene: TRBD1
abundance: many
CDR3nt: TGTGCCAGCAGCAGGACAGGGACGGTAAACATTCAGTACTTC
CDR3aa: CASSRTGTVNIQYF

j_gene: TRBJ2-5
v_gene: TRBV28
d_gene: TRBD2
abundance: few
CDR3nt: TGTGCCAGCAGTCCCGAGCCGGGACTAGCGGAAGAGACCCAGTACTTC
CDR3aa: CASSPEPGLAEETQYF

j_gene: TRBJ1-2
v_gene: TRBV12-3/TRBV12-4
d_gene: NA
abundance: many
CDR3nt: TGTGCCAGCAGTTTAGCGGCCGGGGGGAATGGCTACACCTTC
CDR3aa: CASSLAAGGNGYTF

j_gene: TRBJ2-7
v_gene: TRBV6-5
d_gene: NA
abundance: many
CDR3nt: TGTGCCAGCAGCATACGGACCGACAGCGAGCAGTACTTC
CDR3aa: CASSIRTDSEQYF

j_gene: TRBJ2-6
v_gene: TRBV20-1
d_gene: NA
abundance: many
CDR3nt: TGCAGTGCTAGAGACCCGACTCGGGGTGGGGCCAACGTCCTGACTTTC
CDR3aa: CSARDPTRGGANVLTF

j_gene: TRBJ2-5
v_gene: TRBV18
d_gene: TRBD1
abundance: NA
CDR3nt: TGTGCCAGCTCACCTATACAGGGGGCCGCGGAGACCCAGTACTTC
CDR3aa: CASSPIQGAAETQYF

j_gene: TRBJ1-5
v_gene: TRBV6-1
d_gene: NA
abundance: NA
CDR3nt: TGTGCCAGCAGTGAATCGGGGTACGCTCAGCCCCAGCATTTT
CDR3aa: CASSESGYAQPQHF

j_gene: TRBJ1-5
v_gene: TRBV6-1
d_gene: NA
abundance: many
CDR3nt: TGTGCCAGCAGTGAAGGTCACACTAGCAATCAGCCCCAGCATTTT
CDR3aa: CASSEGHTSNQPQHF

j_gene: TRBJ2-2
v_gene: TRBV30
d_gene: TRBD1
abundance: NA
CDR3nt: TGTGCCTGGAGGAGGGACAGGGTAAACACCGGGGAGCTGTTTTTT
CDR3aa: CAWRRDRVNTGELFF

j_gene: TRBJ2-2
v_gene: TRBV5-1
d_gene: TRBD2
abundance: few
CDR3nt: TGCGCCAGCAGCGGGCTAGCGGGAAGTACCGGGGAGCTGTTTTTT
CDR3aa: CASSGLAGSTGELFF

j_gene: TRBJ1-2
v_gene: TRBV6-1
d_gene: NA
abundance: many
CDR3nt: TGTGCCAGCAGTGACAGGGTTGATATCTATGGCTACACCTTC
CDR3aa: CASSDRVDIYGYTF

j_gene: TRBJ1-1
v_gene: TRBV19
d_gene: NA
abundance: many
CDR3nt: TGTGCCAGTAGTAAATCCCGGGACTTACAATACACTGAAGCTTTCTTT
CDR3aa: CASSKSRDLQYTEAFF

j_gene: TRBJ1-1
v_gene: TRBV11-1
d_gene: TRBD1
abundance: many
CDR3nt: TGTGCCAGCAGCGGGAAGGGACAGGGATATTTAATGAACACTGAAGCTTTCTTT
CDR3aa: CASSGKGQGYLMNTEAFF

j_gene: TRBJ2-5
v_gene: TRBV20-1
d_gene: NA
abundance: NA
CDR3nt: TGCAGTGCTAGAGATCCGGTGGGACAAGGCGTTAGGGAGACCCAGTACTTC
CDR3aa: CSARDPVGQGVRETQYF

j_gene: TRBJ1-5
v_gene: TRBV6-5
d_gene: TRBD1
abundance: NA
CDR3nt: TGTGCCAGCCTTTACAGGGGGAGCAATCAGCCCCAGCATTTT
CDR3aa: CASLYRGSNQPQHF

j_gene: TRBJ2-7
v_gene: TRBV6-5
d_gene: TRBD1
abundance: many
CDR3nt: TGTGCCAGCCTAAGGGGTGTCGGACAGGGGTCTTACGAGCAGTACTTC
CDR3aa: CASLRGVGQGSYEQYF

j_gene: TRBJ2-3
v_gene: TRBV6-5
d_gene: NA
abundance: many
CDR3nt: TGTGCCAGCAGTTCAAGCACAGATACGCAGTATTTT
CDR3aa: CASSSSTDTQYF

j_gene: TRBJ2-6
v_gene: TRBV5-1
d_gene: NA
abundance: many
CDR3nt: TGCGCCAGCAGCTTGGGTCCTGTGGGGGCCAACGTCCTGACTTTC
CDR3aa: CASSLGPVGANVLTF

j_gene: TRBJ2-2
v_gene: TRBV5-1
d_gene: TRBD2
abundance: once
CDR3nt: TGCGCCAGCAGCTCGGGACTAGTTCGCACCGGGGAGCTGTTTTTT
CDR3aa: CASSSGLVRTGELFF

j_gene: TRBJ2-5
v_gene: TRBV7-8
d_gene: TRBD2
abundance: many
CDR3nt: TGTGCCAGCAGCTTAGCCGCTAGCGGGACATGGATGACAATAGGGGAGACCCAGTACTTC
CDR3aa: CASSLAASGTWMTIGETQYF

j_gene: TRBJ1-6
v_gene: TRBV5-1
d_gene: NA
abundance: many
CDR3nt: TGCGCCAGCAGCCACGACAGGCATAATTCACCCCTCCACTTT
CDR3aa: CASSHDRHNSPLHF

j_gene: TRBJ2-7
v_gene: TRBV12-3/TRBV12-4
d_gene: NA
abundance: many
CDR3nt: TGTGCCAGCAGCGGACAGAGCGTTGTCAACGAGCAGTACTTC
CDR3aa: CASSGQSVVNEQYF

j_gene: TRBJ2-5
v_gene: TRBV24-1
d_gene: NA
abundance: few
CDR3nt: TGTGCCACCAGCGGGGCCCCGGGATACGAGACCCAGTACTTC
CDR3aa: CATSGAPGYETQYF

j_gene: TRBJ2-7
v_gene: TRBV7-8
d_gene: NA
abundance: many
CDR3nt: TGTGCCAGCAGCGCCCGCCGGGACACCTCCTACGAGCAGTACTTC
CDR3aa: CASSARRDTSYEQYF

j_gene: TRBJ1-3
v_gene: TRBV27
d_gene: NA
abundance: many
CDR3nt: TGTGCCGCCCCCTTATCGGCCTCGGGGGGAAACACCATATATTTT
CDR3aa: CAAPLSASGGNTIYF

j_gene: TRBJ2-5
v_gene: TRBV28
d_gene: NA
abundance: many
CDR3nt: TGTGCCAGCACGAGGGACTTAGGGGGGCAAGAGACCCAGTACTTC
CDR3aa: CASTRDLGGQETQYF

j_gene: TRBJ2-2
v_gene: TRBV19
d_gene: NA
abundance: many
CDR3nt: TGTGCCAGTAGGCTACAAACAGGGACCACCGGGGAGCTGTTTTTT
CDR3aa: CASRLQTGTTGELFF

j_gene: TRBJ1-5
v_gene: TRBV12-3/TRBV12-4
d_gene: NA
abundance: many
CDR3nt: TGTGCCAGCACCATCAGGGGTGGCAATCAGCCCCAGCATTTT
CDR3aa: CASTIRGGNQPQHF

j_gene: TRBJ1-1
v_gene: TRBV11-3
d_gene: NA
abundance: many
CDR3nt: TGTGCCAGCAGCCTCCGGGACAAGTCTGAAGCTTTCTTT
CDR3aa: CASSLRDKSEAFF

j_gene: TRBJ2-2
v_gene: TRBV11-2
d_gene: NA
abundance: few
CDR3nt: TGTGCCAGCAGTCACTTAGCGGAATTGAACACCGGGGAGCTGTTTTTT
CDR3aa: CASSHLAELNTGELFF

j_gene: TRBJ1-1
v_gene: TRBV6-1
d_gene: NA
abundance: NA
CDR3nt: TGTGCCAGCAGGCGGACAACGGACACTGAAGCTTTCTTT
CDR3aa: CASRRTTDTEAFF

j_gene: TRBJ1-5
v_gene: TRBV12-3/TRBV12-4
d_gene: NA
abundance: many
CDR3nt: TGTGCCAGCAGCCTTGGCATGGGGATCGGCAATCAGCCCCAGCATTTT
CDR3aa: CASSLGMGIGNQPQHF

j_gene: TRBJ1-5
v_gene: TRBV18
d_gene: NA
abundance: many
CDR3nt: TGTGCCAGCTCAAGGGGCAGGGGCCCCCAGCCCCAGCATTTT
CDR3aa: CASSRGRGPQPQHF

j_gene: TRBJ1-5
v_gene: TRBV6-2/TRBV6-3
d_gene: NA
abundance: NA
CDR3nt: TGTGCCAGCAGTTACCCGCCGGTCAATCAGCCCCAGCATTTT
CDR3aa: CASSYPPVNQPQHF

j_gene: TRBJ2-5
v_gene: TRBV20-1
d_gene: NA
abundance: many
CDR3nt: TGCAGTGCTTTGCTCGGGACTTCCCGAGAGACCCAGTACTTC
CDR3aa: CSALLGTSRETQYF

j_gene: TRBJ2-7
v_gene: TRBV28
d_gene: TRBD1
abundance: many
CDR3nt: TGTGCCAGCAGTAAAACAGGGGCTTCCTCCTACGAGCAGTACTTC
CDR3aa: CASSKTGASSYEQYF

j_gene: TRBJ2-5
v_gene: TRBV6-5
d_gene: TRBD1
abundance: NA
CDR3nt: TGTGCCAGCAGTTATTACCGGGACAGCCAAGAGACCCAGTACTTC
CDR3aa: CASSYYRDSQETQYF

j_gene: TRBJ1-6
v_gene: TRBV5-1
d_gene: NA
abundance: many
CDR3nt: TGCGCCAGCGGGGGGGGTCTGATGAATTCACCCCTCCACTTT
CDR3aa: CASGGGLMNSPLHF

j_gene: TRBJ1-3
v_gene: TRBV30
d_gene: NA
abundance: few
CDR3nt: TGTGCCTGGAGTGGAGGGGTAGGCGGGACGCGAAACACCATATATTTT
CDR3aa: CAWSGGVGGTRNTIYF

j_gene: TRBJ1-1
v_gene: TRBV10-3
d_gene: TRBD1
abundance: NA
CDR3nt: TGTGCCATCAGTGAAATAGGGGGCGGCACTGAAGCTTTCTTT
CDR3aa: CAISEIGGGTEAFF

j_gene: TRBJ2-7
v_gene: TRBV7-2
d_gene: TRBD1
abundance: NA
CDR3nt: TGTGCCGTCTCGGACAGGTGGTACGAGCAGTACTTC
CDR3aa: CAVSDRWYEQYF

j_gene: TRBJ1-5
v_gene: TRBV4-3
d_gene: NA
abundance: NA
CDR3nt: TGCGCCAGCAGCCGACGTGGGAGGGAGCGGCAGCCCCAGCATTTT
CDR3aa: CASSRRGRERQPQHF

j_gene: TRBJ2-7
v_gene: TRBV20-1
d_gene: NA
abundance: many
CDR3nt: TGCAGTGTCACACGGCAGACCTACGAGCAGTACTTC
CDR3aa: CSVTRQTYEQYF

j_gene: TRBJ2-7
v_gene: TRBV7-3
d_gene: TRBD2
abundance: many
CDR3nt: TGTGCCAGCAGCCAGGGACTAGCGGGCGAGCAGTACTTC
CDR3aa: CASSQGLAGEQYF

j_gene: TRBJ1-5
v_gene: TRBV24-1
d_gene: NA
abundance: many
CDR3nt: TGTGCCACCAGTGATAGGAGCAATCAGCCCCAGCATTTT
CDR3aa: CATSDRSNQPQHF

j_gene: TRBJ2-7
v_gene: TRBV6-1
d_gene: NA
abundance: many
CDR3nt: TGTGCCAGCAGTGAAGTCGGGCGGGCGAACTCCTACGAGCAGTACTTC
CDR3aa: CASSEVGRANSYEQYF

j_gene: TRBJ2-3
v_gene: TRBV12-3/TRBV12-4
d_gene: NA
abundance: many
CDR3nt: TGTGCCAGCAGGTCAGGAGTGGCAGATACGCAGTATTTT
CDR3aa: CASRSGVADTQYF

j_gene: TRBJ2-2
v_gene: TRBV14
d_gene: TRBD2
abundance: NA
CDR3nt: TGTGCCAGCAGCTCCACTCTAGCGGGAATTTCCGGGGAGCTGTTTTTT
CDR3aa: CASSSTLAGISGELFF

j_gene: TRBJ1-1
v_gene: TRBV6-2/TRBV6-3
d_gene: NA
abundance: many
CDR3nt: TGTGCCAGCAGCACAGGCAGGGGAACTGAAGCTTTCTTT
CDR3aa: CASSTGRGTEAFF

j_gene: TRBJ2-7
v_gene: TRBV28
d_gene: NA
abundance: many
CDR3nt: TGTGCCAGCAGCGGCCCCACCACATACGAGCAGTACTTC
CDR3aa: CASSGPTTYEQYF

j_gene: TRBJ2-7
v_gene: TRBV9
d_gene: NA
abundance: NA
CDR3nt: TGTGCCAGCAGCCCCGAAGAGGGTCGCCCCTACGAGCAGTACTTC
CDR3aa: CASSPEEGRPYEQYF

j_gene: TRBJ2-7
v_gene: TRBV2
d_gene: TRBD2
abundance: NA
CDR3nt: TGTGCCAGCGAGGGACTAGCGTTCCACGAGCAGTACTTC
CDR3aa: CASEGLAFHEQYF

j_gene: TRBJ1-2
v_gene: TRBV29-1
d_gene: TRBD1
abundance: many
CDR3nt: TGCAGCGTTGGGGAACAGGGGTCAAATGGCTACACCTTC
CDR3aa: CSVGEQGSNGYTF

j_gene: TRBJ2-7
v_gene: TRBV11-2
d_gene: TRBD1
abundance: many
CDR3nt: TGTGCCAGCAGCTTATATAGGACAGGTCACGAGCAGTACTTC
CDR3aa: CASSLYRTGHEQYF